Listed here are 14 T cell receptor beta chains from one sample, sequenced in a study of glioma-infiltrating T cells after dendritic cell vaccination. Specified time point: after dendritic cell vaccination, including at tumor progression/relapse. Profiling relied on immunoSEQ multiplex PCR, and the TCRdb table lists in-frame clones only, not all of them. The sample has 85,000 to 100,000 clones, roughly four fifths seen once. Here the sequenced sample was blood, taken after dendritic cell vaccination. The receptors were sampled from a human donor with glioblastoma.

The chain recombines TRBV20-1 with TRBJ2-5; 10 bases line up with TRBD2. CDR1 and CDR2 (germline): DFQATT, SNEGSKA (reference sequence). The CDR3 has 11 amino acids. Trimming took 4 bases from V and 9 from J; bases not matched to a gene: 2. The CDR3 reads CSATAGGPQYF. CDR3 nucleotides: TGCAGTGCTACAGCGGGGGGGCCCCAGTACTTC.

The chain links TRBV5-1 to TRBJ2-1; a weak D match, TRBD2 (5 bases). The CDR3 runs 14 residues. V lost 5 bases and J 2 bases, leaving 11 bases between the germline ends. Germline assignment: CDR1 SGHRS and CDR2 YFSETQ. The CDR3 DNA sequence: TGCGCCAGCAGGCTCTCCGGGACCTACAATGAGCAGTTCTTC. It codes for CASRLSGTYNEQFF.

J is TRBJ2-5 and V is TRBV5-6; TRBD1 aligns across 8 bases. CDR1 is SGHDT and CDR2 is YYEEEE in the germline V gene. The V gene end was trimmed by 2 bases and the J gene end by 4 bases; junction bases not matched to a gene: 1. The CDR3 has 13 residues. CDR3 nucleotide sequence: TGTGCCAGCAGCTTCACAGGGGGAGAGACCCAGTACTTC. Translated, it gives CASSFTGGETQYF. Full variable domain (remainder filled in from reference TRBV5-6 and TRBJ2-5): DAGVTQSPTHLIKTRGQQVTLRCSPKSGHDTVSWYQQALGQGPQFIFQYYEEEERQRGNFPDRFSGHQFPNYSSELNVNALLLGDSALYLCASSFTGGETQYFGPGTRLLVL.

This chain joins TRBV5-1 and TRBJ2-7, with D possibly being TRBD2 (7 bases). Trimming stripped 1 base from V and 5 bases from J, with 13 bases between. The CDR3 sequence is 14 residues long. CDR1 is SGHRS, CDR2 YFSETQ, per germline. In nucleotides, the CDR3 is TGCGCCAGCAGCTTGACCGGGGGGCGGAACGAGCAGTACTTC. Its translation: CASSLTGGRNEQYF.

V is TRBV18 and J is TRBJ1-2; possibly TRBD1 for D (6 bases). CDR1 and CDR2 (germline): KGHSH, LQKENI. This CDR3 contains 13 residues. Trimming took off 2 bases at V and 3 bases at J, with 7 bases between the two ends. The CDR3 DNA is TGTGCCAGCTCACCATCAGGGGACTATGGCTACACCTTC. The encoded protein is CASSPSGDYGYTF.

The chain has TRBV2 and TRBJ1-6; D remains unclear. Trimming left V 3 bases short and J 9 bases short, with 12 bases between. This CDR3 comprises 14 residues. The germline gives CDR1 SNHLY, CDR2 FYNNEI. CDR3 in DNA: TGTGCCAGCAGTGAGGCGGGAAAGGGTTCACCCCTCCACTTT. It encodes CASSEAGKGSPLHF. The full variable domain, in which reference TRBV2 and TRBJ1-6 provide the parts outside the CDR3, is EPEVTQTPSHQVTQMGQEVILRCVPISNHLYFYWYRQILGQKVEFLVSFYNNEISEKSEIFDDQFSVERPDGSNFTLKIRSTKLEDSAMYFCASSEAGKGSPLHFGNGTRLTVT.

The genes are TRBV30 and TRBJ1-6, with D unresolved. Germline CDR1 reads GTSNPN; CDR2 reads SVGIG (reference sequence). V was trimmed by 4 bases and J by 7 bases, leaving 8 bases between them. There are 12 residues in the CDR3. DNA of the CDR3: TGTGCCTGGAACAGACCAAATTCACCCCTCCACTTT. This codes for CAWNRPNSPLHF.

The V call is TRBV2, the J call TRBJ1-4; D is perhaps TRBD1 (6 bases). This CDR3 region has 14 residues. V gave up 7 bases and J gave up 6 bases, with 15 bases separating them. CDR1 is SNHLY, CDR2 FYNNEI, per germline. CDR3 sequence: CASITGGGYEKLFF. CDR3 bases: TGTGCCAGCATTACGGGGGGCGGCTATGAAAAACTGTTTTTT. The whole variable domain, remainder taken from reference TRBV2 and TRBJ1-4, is EPEVTQTPSHQVTQMGQEVILRCVPISNHLYFYWYRQILGQKVEFLVSFYNNEISEKSEIFDDQFSVERPDGSNFTLKIRSTKLEDSAMYFCASITGGGYEKLFFGSGTQLSVL.

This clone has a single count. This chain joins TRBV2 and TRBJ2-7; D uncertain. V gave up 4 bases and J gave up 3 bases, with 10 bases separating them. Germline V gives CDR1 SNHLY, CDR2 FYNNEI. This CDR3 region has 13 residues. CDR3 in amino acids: CASSGQFLYEQYF. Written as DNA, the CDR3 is TGTGCCAGCAGTGGGCAGTTCCTCTACGAGCAGTACTTC.

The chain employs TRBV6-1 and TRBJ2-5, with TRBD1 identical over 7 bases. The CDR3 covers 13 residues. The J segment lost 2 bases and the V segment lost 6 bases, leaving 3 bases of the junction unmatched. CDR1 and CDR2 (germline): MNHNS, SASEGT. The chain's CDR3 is CASRGQIQETQYF. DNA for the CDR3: TGTGCCAGCAGGGGACAGATACAAGAGACCCAGTACTTC.

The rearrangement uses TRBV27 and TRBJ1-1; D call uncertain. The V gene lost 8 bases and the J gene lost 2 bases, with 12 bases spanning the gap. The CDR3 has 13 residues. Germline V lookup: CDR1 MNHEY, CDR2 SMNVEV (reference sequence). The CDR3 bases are TGTGCCAGCGCCGACTTCCTAAACACTGAAGCTTTCTTT. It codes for CASADFLNTEAFF.

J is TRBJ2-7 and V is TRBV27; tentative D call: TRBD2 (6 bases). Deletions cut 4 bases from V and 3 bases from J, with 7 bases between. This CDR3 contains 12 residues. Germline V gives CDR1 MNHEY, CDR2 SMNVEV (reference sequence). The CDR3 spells CASSWGDYEQYF. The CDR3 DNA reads TGTGCCAGCAGTTGGGGGGACTACGAGCAGTACTTC.

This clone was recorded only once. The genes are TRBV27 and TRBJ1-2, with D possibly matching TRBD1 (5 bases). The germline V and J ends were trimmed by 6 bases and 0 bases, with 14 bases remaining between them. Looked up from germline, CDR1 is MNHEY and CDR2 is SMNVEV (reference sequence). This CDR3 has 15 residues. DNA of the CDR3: TGTGCCAGCAGGCCTGGGGGGGGAGCTAACTATGGCTACACCTTC. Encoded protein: CASRPGGGANYGYTF.

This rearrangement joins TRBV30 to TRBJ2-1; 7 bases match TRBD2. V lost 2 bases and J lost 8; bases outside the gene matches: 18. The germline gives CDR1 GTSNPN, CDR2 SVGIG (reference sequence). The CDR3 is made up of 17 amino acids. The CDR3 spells CAWSKPATSSRNDEQFF. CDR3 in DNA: TGTGCCTGGAGTAAGCCCGCGACTAGCTCCCGGAACGATGAGCAGTTCTTC. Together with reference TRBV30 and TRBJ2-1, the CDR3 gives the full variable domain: SQTIHQWPATLVQPVGSPLSLECTVEGTSNPNLYWYRQAAGRGLQLLFYSVGIGQISSEVPQNLSASRPQDRQFILSSKKLLLSDSGFYLCAWSKPATSSRNDEQFFGPGTRLTVL.